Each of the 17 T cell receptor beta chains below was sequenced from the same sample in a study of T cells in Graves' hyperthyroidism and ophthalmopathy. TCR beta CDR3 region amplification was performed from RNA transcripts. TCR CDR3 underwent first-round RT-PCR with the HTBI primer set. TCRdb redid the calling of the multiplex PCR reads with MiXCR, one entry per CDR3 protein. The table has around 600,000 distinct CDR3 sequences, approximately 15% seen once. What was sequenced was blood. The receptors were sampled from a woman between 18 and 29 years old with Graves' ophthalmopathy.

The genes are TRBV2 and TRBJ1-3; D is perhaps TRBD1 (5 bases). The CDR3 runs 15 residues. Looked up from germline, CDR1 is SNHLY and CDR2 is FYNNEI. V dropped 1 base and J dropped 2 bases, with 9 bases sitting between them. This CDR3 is CASSEVAGTGNTIYF. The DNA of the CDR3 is TGTGCCAGCAGTGAAGTAGCAGGGACTGGAAACACCATATATTTT.

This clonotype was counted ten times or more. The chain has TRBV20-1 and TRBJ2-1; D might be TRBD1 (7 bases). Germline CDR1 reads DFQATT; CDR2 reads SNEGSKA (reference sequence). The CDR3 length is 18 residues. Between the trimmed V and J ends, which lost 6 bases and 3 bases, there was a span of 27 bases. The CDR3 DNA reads TGCAGTGCCGGAGGGACAGCAATCAATTTTGGCGGCTACAATGAGCAGTTCTTC. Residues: CSAGGTAINFGGYNEQFF.

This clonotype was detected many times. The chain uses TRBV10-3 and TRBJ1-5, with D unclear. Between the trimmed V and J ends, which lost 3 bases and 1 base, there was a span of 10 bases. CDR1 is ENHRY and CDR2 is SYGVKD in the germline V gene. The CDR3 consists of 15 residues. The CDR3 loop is CAISEDGASNQPQHF. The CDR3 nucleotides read TGTGCCATCAGTGAAGACGGAGCAAGCAATCAGCCCCAGCATTTT.

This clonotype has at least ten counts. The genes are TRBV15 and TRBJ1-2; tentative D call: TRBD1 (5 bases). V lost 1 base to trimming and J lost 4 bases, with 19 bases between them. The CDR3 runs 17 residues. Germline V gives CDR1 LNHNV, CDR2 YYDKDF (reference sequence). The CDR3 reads CATSRGSTASNIYGYTF. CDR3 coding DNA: TGTGCCACCAGCAGAGGCTCGACAGCGTCTAACATCTATGGCTACACCTTC. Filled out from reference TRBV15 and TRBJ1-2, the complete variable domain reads DAMVIQNPRYQVTQFGKPVTLSCSQTLNHNVMYWYQQKSSQAPKLLFHYYDKDFNNEADTPDNFQSRRPNTSFCFLDIRSPGLGDTAMYLCATSRGSTASNIYGYTFGSGTRLTVV.

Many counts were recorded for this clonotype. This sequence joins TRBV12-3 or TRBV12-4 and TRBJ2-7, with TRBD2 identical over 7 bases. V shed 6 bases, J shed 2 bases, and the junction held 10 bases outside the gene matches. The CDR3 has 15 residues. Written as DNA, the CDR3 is TGTGCCAGCAGCAGGGAGGGAGCGGGAACCTACGAGCAGTACTTC. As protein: CASSREGAGTYEQYF.

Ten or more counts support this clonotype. The CDR3 protein is CATSRDPGTTNEKLFF. The CDR3 nucleotides are TGTGCCACCAGCAGAGACCCCGGGACAACTAATGAAAAACTGTTTTTT. The chain combines TRBV15 with TRBJ1-4, with no clear D. This CDR3 region has 16 residues. The V gene lost 0 bases and the J gene lost 0 bases, with 8 bases spanning the gap. Germline V lookup: CDR1 LNHNV, CDR2 YYDKDF (reference sequence).

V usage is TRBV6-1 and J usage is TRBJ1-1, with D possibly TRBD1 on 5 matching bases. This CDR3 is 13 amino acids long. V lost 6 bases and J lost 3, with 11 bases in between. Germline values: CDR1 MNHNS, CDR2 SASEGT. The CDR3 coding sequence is TGTGCCAGCAGGGTCTCAGGGTACACTGAAGCTTTCTTT. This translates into CASRVSGYTEAFF.

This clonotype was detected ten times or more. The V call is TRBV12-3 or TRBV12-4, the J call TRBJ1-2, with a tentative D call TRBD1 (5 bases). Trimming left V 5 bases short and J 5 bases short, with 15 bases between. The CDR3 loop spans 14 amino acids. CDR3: CASSPAREMYGYTF. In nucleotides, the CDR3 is TGTGCCAGCAGTCCCGCCAGGGAAATGTATGGCTACACCTTC.

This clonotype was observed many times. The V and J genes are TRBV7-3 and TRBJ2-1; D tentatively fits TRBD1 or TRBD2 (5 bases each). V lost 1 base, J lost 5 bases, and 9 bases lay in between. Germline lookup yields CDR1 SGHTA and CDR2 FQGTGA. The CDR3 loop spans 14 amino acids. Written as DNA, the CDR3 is TGTGCCAGCAGCTTAATGCGAGGGGACAATGAGCAGTTCTTC. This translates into CASSLMRGDNEQFF.

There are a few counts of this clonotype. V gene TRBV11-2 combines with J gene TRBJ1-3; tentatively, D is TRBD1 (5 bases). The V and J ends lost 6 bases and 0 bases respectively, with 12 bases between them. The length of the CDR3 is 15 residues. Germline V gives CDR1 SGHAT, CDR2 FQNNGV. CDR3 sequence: CASSFNRNSGNTIYF. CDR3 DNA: TGTGCCAGCAGTTTCAACAGGAACTCTGGAAACACCATATATTTT. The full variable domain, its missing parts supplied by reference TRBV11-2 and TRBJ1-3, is EAGVAQSPRYKIIEKRQSVAFWCNPISGHATLYWYQQILGQGPKLLIQFQNNGVVDDSQLPKDRFSAERLKGVDSTLKIQPAKLEDSAVYLCASSFNRNSGNTIYFGEGSWLTVV.

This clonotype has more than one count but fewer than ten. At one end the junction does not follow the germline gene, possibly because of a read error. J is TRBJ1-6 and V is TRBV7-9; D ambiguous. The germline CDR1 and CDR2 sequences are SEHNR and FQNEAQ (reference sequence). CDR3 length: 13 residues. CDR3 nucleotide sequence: TGTGCTAGCAGCTTAGCTCGGAATTCACCCCTCCACTTT. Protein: CASSLARNSPLHF.

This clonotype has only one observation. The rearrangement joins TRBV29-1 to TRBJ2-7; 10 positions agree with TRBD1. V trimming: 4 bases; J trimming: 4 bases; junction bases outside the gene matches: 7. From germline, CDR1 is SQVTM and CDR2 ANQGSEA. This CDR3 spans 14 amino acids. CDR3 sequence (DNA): TGCAGCGTTGGACAGGGGGCAATGTGGTACGAGCAGTACTTC. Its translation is CSVGQGAMWYEQYF.

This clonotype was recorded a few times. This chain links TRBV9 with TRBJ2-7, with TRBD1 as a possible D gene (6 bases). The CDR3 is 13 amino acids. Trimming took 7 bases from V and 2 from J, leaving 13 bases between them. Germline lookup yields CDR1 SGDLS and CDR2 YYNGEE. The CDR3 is CASGRTEAYEQYF. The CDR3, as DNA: TGTGCCAGCGGCCGGACAGAAGCCTACGAGCAGTACTTC.

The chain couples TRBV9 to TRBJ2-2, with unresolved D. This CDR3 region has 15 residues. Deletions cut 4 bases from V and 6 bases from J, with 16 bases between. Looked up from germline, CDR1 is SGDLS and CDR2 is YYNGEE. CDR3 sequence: CASSRPSARAGELFF. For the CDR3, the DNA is TGTGCCAGCAGCCGACCCTCGGCGCGAGCCGGGGAGCTGTTTTTT.

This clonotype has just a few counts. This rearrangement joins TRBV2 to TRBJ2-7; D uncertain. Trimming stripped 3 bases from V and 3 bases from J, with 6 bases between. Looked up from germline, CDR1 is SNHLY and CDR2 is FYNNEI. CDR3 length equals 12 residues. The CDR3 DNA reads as TGTGCCAGCAGTGAGAACAGCTACGAGCAGTACTTC. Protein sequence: CASSENSYEQYF.

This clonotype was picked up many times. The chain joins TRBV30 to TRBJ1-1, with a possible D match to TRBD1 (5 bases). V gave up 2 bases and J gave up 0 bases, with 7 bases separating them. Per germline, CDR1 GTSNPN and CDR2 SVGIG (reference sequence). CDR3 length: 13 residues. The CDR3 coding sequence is TGTGCCTGGAGTCTGGGGGTGAACACTGAAGCTTTCTTT. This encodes CAWSLGVNTEAFF.

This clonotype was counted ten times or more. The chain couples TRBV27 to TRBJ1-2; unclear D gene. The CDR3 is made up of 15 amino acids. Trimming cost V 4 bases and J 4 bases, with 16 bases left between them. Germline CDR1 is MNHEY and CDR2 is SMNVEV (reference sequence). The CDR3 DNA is TGTGCCAGCAGTTCCGAGTGGGAGGGAATCTATGGCTACACCTTC. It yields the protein CASSSEWEGIYGYTF.